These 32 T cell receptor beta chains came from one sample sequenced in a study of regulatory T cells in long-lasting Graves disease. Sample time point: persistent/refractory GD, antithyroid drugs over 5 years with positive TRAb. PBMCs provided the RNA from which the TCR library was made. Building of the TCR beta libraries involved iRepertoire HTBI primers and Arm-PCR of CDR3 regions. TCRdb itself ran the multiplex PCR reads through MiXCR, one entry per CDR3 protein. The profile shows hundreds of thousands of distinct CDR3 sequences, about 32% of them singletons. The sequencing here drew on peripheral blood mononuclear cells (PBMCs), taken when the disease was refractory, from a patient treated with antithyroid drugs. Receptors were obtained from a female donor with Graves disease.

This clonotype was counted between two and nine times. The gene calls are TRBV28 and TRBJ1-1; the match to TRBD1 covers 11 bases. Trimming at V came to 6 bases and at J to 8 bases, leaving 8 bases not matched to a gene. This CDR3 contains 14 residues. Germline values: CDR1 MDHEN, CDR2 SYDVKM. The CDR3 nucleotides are TGTGCCAGCAGACCTCCGGGACAGGGGGAGGAAGCTTTCTTT. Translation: CASRPPGQGEEAFF.

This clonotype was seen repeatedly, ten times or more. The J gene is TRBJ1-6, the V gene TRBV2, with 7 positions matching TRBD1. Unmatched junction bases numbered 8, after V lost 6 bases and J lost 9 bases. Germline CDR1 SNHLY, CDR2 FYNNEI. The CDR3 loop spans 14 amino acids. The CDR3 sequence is CASSPGTDGSPLHF. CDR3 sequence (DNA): TGTGCCAGCAGCCCCGGGACAGACGGTTCACCCCTCCACTTT.

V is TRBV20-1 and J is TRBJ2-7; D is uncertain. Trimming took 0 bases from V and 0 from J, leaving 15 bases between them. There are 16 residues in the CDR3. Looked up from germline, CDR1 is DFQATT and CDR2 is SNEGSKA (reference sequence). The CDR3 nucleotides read TGCAGTGCTAGAGACCCCCTAGGACGGAGCTCCTACGAGCAGTACTTC. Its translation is CSARDPLGRSSYEQYF.

The CDR3 region has the DNA TGTGCCAGCTCGTCTGACCCCCTGGCTGAAGCTTTCTTT. It translates to CASSSDPLAEAFF. This chain uses TRBV18 with TRBJ1-1; D is undetermined. V dropped 6 bases and J dropped 6 bases, with 14 bases sitting between them. Germline lookup yields CDR1 KGHSH and CDR2 LQKENI. The CDR3 consists of 13 residues.

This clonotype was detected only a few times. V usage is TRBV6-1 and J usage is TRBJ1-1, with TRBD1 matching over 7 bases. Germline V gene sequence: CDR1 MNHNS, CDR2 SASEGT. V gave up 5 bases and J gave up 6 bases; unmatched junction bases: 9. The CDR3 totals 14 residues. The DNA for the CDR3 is TGTGCCAGCAGTCCTCAGGGGGTTAGTGCTGAAGCTTTCTTT. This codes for CASSPQGVSAEAFF.

CDR3 nucleotide sequence: TGTGCCAGCGCCAGGGTAATGAACACTGAAGCTTTCTTT. Amino acid sequence: CASARVMNTEAFF. This rearrangement joins TRBV6-1 to TRBJ1-1, with a possible D match to TRBD1 (5 bases). V lost 8 bases and J lost 0, with 10 bases in between. CDR1 MNHNS and CDR2 SASEGT come from the germline V gene. The CDR3 totals 13 residues.

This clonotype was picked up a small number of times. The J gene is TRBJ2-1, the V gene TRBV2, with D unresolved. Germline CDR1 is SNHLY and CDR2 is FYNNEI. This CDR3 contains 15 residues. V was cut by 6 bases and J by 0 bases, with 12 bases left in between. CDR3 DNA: TGTGCCAGCAGCGCACCCAGGAGCTCCTACAATGAGCAGTTCTTC. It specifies CASSAPRSSYNEQFF.

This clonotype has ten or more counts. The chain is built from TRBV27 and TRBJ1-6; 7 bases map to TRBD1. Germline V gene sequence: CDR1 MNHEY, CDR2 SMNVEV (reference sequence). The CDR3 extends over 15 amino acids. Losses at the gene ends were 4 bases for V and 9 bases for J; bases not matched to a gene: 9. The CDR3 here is CASSSGNRGSSPLHF. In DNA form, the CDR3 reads TGTGCCAGCAGTTCTGGGAACAGGGGAAGTTCACCCCTCCACTTT.

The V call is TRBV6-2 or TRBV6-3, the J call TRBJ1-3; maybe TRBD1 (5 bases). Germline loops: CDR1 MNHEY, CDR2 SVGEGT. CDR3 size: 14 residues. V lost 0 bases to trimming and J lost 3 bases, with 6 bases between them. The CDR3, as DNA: TGTGCCAGCAGTTACTCGGGGGATGGAAACACCATATATTTT. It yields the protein CASSYSGDGNTIYF.

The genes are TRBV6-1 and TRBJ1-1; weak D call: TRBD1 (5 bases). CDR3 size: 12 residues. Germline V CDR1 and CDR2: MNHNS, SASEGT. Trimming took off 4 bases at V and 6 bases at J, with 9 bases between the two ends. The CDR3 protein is CASSGGSAEAFF. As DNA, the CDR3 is TGTGCCAGCAGTGGGGGGTCAGCTGAAGCTTTCTTT.

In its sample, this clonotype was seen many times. The CDR3, as DNA: TGTGCCACCAGCAGAGGACTAGGGTCGGGGACAGAGACCCAGTACTTC. It specifies CATSRGLGSGTETQYF. The J gene is TRBJ2-5, the V gene TRBV15, with a tentative D call TRBD2 (6 bases). CDR3 length equals 16 residues. CDR1 and CDR2 from the germline V gene are LNHNV and YYDKDF (reference sequence). The V and J ends lost 1 base and 4 bases respectively, with 16 bases between them.

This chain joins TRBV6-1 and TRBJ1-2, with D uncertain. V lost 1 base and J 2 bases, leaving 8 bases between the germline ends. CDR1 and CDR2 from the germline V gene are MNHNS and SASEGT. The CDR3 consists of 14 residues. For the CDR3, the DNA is TGTGCCAGCAGTGAAGTTGCTACCAACTATGGCTACACCTTC. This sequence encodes CASSEVATNYGYTF.

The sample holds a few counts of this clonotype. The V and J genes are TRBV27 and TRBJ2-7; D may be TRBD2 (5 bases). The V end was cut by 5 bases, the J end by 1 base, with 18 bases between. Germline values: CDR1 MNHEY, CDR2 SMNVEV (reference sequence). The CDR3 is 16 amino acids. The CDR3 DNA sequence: TGTGCCAGCAGTCAGATCTGGGGAGAGAGGTCCTACGAGCAGTACTTC. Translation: CASSQIWGERSYEQYF.

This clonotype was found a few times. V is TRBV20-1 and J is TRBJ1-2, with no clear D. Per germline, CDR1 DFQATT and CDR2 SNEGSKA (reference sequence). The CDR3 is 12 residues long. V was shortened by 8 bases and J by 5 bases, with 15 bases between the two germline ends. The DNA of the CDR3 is TGCAGTCCAACAAACGCGGGATATGGCTACACCTTC. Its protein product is CSPTNAGYGYTF.

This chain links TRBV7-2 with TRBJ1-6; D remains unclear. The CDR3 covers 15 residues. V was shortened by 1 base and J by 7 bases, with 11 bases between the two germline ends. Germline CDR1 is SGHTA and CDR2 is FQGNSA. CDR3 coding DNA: TGTGCCAGCAGCTTAGGGGCTCAGTCAAATTCACCCCTCCACTTT. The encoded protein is CASSLGAQSNSPLHF.

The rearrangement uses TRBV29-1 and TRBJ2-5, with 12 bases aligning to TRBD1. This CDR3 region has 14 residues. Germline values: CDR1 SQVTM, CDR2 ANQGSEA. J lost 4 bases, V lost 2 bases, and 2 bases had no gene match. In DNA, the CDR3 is TGCAGCGTTGAATGGGACAGGGGGCTAGAGACCCAGTACTTC. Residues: CSVEWDRGLETQYF. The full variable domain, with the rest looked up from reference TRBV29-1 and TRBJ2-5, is SAVISQKPSRDICQRGTSLTIQCQVDSQVTMMFWYRQQPGQSLTLIATANQGSEATYESGFVIDKFPISRPNLTFSTLTVSNMSPEDSSIYLCSVEWDRGLETQYFGPGTRLLVL.

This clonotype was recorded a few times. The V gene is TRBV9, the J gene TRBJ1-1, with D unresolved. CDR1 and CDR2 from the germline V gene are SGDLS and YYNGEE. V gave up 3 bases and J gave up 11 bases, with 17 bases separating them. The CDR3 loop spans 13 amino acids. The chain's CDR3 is CASSATSAYEAFF. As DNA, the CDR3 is TGTGCCAGCAGCGCTACCAGCGCCTATGAGGCTTTCTTT.

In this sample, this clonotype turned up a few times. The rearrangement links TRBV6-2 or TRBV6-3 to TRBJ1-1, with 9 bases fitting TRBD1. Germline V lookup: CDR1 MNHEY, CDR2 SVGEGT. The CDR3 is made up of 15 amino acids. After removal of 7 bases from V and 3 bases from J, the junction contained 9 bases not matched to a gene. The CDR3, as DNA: TGTGCCAGCAACGGACAGGGGCTTCGTGACACTGAAGCTTTCTTT. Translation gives CASNGQGLRDTEAFF.

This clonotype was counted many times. In DNA form, the CDR3 reads TGTGCCAGCACCGCCGGGGTCGGGGATGGGGTTGAAAAACTGTTTTTT. Amino acids: CASTAGVGDGVEKLFF. The V and J genes are TRBV2 and TRBJ1-4; the D is unclear. Germline values: CDR1 SNHLY, CDR2 FYNNEI. Trimming removed 7 bases at V and 7 bases at J, with 22 bases between. The CDR3 totals 16 residues.

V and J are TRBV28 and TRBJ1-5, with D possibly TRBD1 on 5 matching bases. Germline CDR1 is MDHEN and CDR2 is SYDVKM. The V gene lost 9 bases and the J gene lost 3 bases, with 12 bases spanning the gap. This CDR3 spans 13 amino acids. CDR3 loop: CASKQDFNQPQHF. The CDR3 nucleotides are TGTGCCAGTAAACAGGACTTCAATCAGCCCCAGCATTTT. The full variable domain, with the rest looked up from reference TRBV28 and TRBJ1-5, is DVKVTQSSRYLVKRTGEKVFLECVQDMDHENMFWYRQDPGLGLRLIYFSYDVKMKEKGDIPEGYSVSREKKERFSLILESASTNQTSMYLCASKQDFNQPQHFGDGTRLSIL.

The CDR3 DNA sequence: TGTGCCAGCAGCCCTGGCCTGGCGGTATTCGGGACCCAGTACTTC. Translating gives CASSPGLAVFGTQYF. The chain couples TRBV3-1 to TRBJ2-5; the D is unclear. CDR3 length: 15 residues. The germline CDR1 and CDR2 sequences are LGHDT and YNNKEL (reference sequence). V gave up 4 bases and J gave up 7 bases, with 19 bases separating them.

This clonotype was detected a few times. CDR3 bases: TGTGCCAGCAGCTTATTCGCTAGCGGGGGTTCCTACGAGCAGTACTTC. It encodes CASSLFASGGSYEQYF. The chain uses TRBV11-2 and TRBJ2-7, with 10 nucleotides matching TRBD2. V lost 2 bases, J lost 1 base, and 5 bases stayed unmatched. This CDR3 is 16 amino acids long. Germline CDR1 and CDR2: SGHAT and FQNNGV. Filled out from reference TRBV11-2 and TRBJ2-7, the complete variable domain reads EAGVAQSPRYKIIEKRQSVAFWCNPISGHATLYWYQQILGQGPKLLIQFQNNGVVDDSQLPKDRFSAERLKGVDSTLKIQPAKLEDSAVYLCASSLFASGGSYEQYFGPGTRLTVT.

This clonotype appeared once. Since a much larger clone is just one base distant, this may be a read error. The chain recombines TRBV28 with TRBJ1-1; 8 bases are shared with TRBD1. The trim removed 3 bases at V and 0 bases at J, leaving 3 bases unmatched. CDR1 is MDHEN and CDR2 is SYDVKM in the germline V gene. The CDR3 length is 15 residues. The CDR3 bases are TGTGCCAGCAGTTTCCCGACAGGGGTGAACACTGAAGCTTTCTTT. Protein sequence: CASSFPTGVNTEAFF.

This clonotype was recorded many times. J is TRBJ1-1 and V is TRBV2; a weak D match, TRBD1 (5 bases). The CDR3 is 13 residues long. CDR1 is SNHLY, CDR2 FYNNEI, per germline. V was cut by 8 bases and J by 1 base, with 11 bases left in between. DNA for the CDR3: TGTGCCAGCGGGAAGGGGAAGAACACTGAAGCTTTCTTT. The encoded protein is CASGKGKNTEAFF. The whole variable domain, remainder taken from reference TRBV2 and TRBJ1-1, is EPEVTQTPSHQVTQMGQEVILRCVPISNHLYFYWYRQILGQKVEFLVSFYNNEISEKSEIFDDQFSVERPDGSNFTLKIRSTKLEDSAMYFCASGKGKNTEAFFGQGTRLTVV.

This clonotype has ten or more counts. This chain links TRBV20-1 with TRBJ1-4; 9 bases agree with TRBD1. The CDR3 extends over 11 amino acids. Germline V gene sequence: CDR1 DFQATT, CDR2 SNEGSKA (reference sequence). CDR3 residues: CSGQGYEKLFF. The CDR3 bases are TGCTCGGGACAGGGTTACGAAAAACTGTTTTTT.

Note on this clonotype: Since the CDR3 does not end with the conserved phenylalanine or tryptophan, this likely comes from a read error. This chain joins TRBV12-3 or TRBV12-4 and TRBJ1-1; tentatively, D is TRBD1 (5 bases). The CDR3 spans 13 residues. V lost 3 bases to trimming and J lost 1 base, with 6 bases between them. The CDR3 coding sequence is TGTGCCAGCAGTTTCACAGGGAACACTGAAGCTTTCCTT. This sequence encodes CASSFTGNTEAFL.

This CDR3 reads CASSTQNSNQPQHF. The CDR3 DNA is TGTGCCAGCAGCACTCAAAATAGCAATCAGCCCCAGCATTTT. J is TRBJ1-5 and V is TRBV12-3 or TRBV12-4; no clear D. V lost 6 bases and J lost 0, with 9 bases in between. The length of the CDR3 is 14 residues.

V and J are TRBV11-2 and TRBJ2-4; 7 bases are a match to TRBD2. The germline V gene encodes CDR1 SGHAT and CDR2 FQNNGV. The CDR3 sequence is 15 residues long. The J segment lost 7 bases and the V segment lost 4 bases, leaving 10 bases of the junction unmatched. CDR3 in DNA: TGTGCCAGCAGCTATCCCGGGGGGTTCTGTAACATTCAGTACTTC. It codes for CASSYPGGFCNIQYF.

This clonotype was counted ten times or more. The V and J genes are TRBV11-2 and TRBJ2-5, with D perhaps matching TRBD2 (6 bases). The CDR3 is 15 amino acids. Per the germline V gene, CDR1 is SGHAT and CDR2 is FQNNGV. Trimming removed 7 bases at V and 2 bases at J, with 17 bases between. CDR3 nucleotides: TGTGCCAGCATTCGGGGGTTAGGCGTTCAAGAGACCCAGTACTTC. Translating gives CASIRGLGVQETQYF.

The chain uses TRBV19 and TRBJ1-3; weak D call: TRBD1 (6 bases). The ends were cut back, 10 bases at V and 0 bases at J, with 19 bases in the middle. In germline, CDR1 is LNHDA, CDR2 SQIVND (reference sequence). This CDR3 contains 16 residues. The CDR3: CATTPDSFLSGNTIYF. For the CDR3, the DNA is TGTGCCACCACTCCGGACAGTTTCCTCTCTGGAAACACCATATATTTT.

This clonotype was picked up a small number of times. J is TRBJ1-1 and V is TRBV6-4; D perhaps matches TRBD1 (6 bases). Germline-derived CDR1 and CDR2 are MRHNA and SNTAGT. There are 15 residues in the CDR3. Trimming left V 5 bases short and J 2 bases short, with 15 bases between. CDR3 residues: CASSYRQEINTEAFF. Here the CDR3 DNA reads TGTGCCAGCAGTTACCGACAGGAGATAAACACTGAAGCTTTCTTT.

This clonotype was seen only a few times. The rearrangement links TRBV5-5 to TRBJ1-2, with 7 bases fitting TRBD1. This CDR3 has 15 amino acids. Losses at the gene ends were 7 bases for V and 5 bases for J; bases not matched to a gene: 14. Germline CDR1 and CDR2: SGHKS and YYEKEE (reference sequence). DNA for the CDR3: TGTGCCAGCTCCGCCTCCCAGGGACAGCTATATGGCTACACCTTC. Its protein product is CASSASQGQLYGYTF.